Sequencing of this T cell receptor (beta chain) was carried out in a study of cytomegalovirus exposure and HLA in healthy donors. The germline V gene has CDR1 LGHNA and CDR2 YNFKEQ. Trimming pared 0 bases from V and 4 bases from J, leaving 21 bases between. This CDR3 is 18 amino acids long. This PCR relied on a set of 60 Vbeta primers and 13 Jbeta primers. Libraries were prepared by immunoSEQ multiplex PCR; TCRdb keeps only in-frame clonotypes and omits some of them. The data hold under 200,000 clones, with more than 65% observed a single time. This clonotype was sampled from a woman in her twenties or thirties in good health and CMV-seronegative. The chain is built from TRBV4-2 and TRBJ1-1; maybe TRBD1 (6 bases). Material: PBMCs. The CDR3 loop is CASSQDRSAGVSPTEAFF. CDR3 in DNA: TGTGCCAGCAGCCAAGATAGATCGGCAGGGGTGAGTCCCACTGAAGCTTTCTTT.